Presented here are 24 T cell receptor beta chains from one specimen sequenced in a study of blood T cell repertoires in COVID-19. The data were produced by immunoSEQ multiplex PCR, yet TCRdb's version contains in-frame clones alone and is incomplete. The sample contains fewer than 400,000 clones, 90% to 95% of which appear only once. The sequenced sample consisted of PBMCs or T cells enriched from blood (not recorded which). The receptor source for this set is a young woman who had been exposed to COVID-19.

The genes are TRBV19 and TRBJ1-4, with a tentative D call TRBD1 (6 bases). Per the germline V gene, CDR1 is LNHDA and CDR2 is SQIVND (reference sequence). Between the trimmed V and J ends, which lost 5 bases and 0 bases, there was a span of 10 bases. This CDR3 is built from 15 residues. CDR3: CASSADRTTNEKLFF. CDR3 bases: TGTGCCAGTAGTGCGGACAGAACAACTAATGAAAAACTGTTTTTT.

The J gene is TRBJ1-1, the V gene TRBV5-4, with D unclear. Deletions cut 2 bases from V and 0 bases from J, with 5 bases between. In germline, CDR1 is SGHNT, CDR2 YYREEE (reference sequence). CDR3 length equals 13 residues. This CDR3 is CASSFTVNTEAFF. The DNA for the CDR3 is TGTGCCAGCAGCTTTACAGTGAACACTGAAGCTTTCTTT.

The rearrangement links TRBV4-3 to TRBJ1-2; D may be TRBD1 (5 bases). Looked up from germline, CDR1 is LGHNA and CDR2 is YSLEER. The CDR3 consists of 15 residues. The germline V and J ends were trimmed by 0 bases and 5 bases, with 13 bases remaining between them. CDR3 protein: CASSQDLRVSYGYTF. CDR3 bases: TGCGCCAGCAGCCAAGATCTCAGGGTATCGTATGGCTACACCTTC.

This chain joins TRBV30 and TRBJ1-6, with 10 bases that match TRBD1. The germline V gene encodes CDR1 GTSNPN and CDR2 SVGIG (reference sequence). This CDR3 region has 13 residues. J lost 13 bases, V lost 4 bases, and 7 bases had no gene match. CDR3 DNA sequence: TGTGCCTGGAATCCGGGACAGGGGTTCCCCCTCCACTTT. Translated: CAWNPGQGFPLHF.

CDR3 nucleotides: TGTGCCAGTAGTATAGAGGCCGGGGGCACCATATATTTT. Encoded protein: CASSIEAGGTIYF. The chain recombines TRBV19 with TRBJ1-3; the D gene is possibly TRBD1 (5 bases). V dropped 0 bases and J dropped 9 bases, with 9 bases sitting between them. This CDR3 contains 13 residues. CDR1 LNHDA and CDR2 SQIVND come from the germline V gene (reference sequence).

This chain links TRBV5-1 with TRBJ1-2; TRBD1 matches 7 bases. The CDR3 covers 13 residues. Germline assignment: CDR1 SGHRS and CDR2 YFSETQ. V dropped 7 bases and J dropped 4; count of bases not matched to a gene: 7. The CDR3 region is CASVGRDSYGYTF. The DNA for the CDR3 is TGCGCCAGCGTGGGAAGGGACAGCTATGGCTACACCTTC.

V gene TRBV5-6 combines with J gene TRBJ1-1, with D possibly matching TRBD1 (5 bases). V shed 7 bases and J shed 4 bases, with 11 bases lying between them. The CDR3 is made up of 12 amino acids. The germline V gene encodes CDR1 SGHDT and CDR2 YYEEEE. The CDR3 region is CASQGGATEAFF. The DNA for the CDR3 is TGTGCCAGCCAGGGTGGGGCCACTGAAGCTTTCTTT.

This rearrangement joins TRBV19 to TRBJ1-2; TRBD1 agrees at 9 bases. Germline CDR1 is LNHDA and CDR2 is SQIVND (reference sequence). J was trimmed by 6 bases and V by 5 bases; bases with no gene match: 4. The CDR3 sequence is 13 residues long. The CDR3 sequence: CASSHRGHDGYTF. The CDR3 DNA is TGTGCCAGTAGTCACAGGGGGCATGATGGCTACACCTTC. The variable domain in full, completed from reference TRBV19 and TRBJ1-2, reads DGGITQSPKYLFRKEGQNVTLSCEQNLNHDAMYWYRQDPGQGLRLIYYSQIVNDFQKGDIAEGYSVSREKKESFPLTVTSAQKNPTAFYLCASSHRGHDGYTFGSGTRLTVV.

The chain employs TRBV11-3 and TRBJ2-1, with 9 bases matching TRBD2. The CDR3 length is 14 residues. Germline V gives CDR1 SGHNT, CDR2 YENEEA. Trimming cost V 4 bases and J 9 bases; bases outside gene matches: 7. CDR3 loop: CASSYSGGLSEQFF. The CDR3 nucleotides read TGTGCCAGCAGCTATAGCGGGGGCCTCTCTGAGCAGTTCTTC. Using reference TRBV11-3 and TRBJ2-1 for the parts outside the CDR3, the full variable domain is EAGVVQSPRYKIIEKKQPVAFWCNPISGHNTLYWYLQNLGQGPELLIRYENEEAVDDSQLPKDRFSAERLKGVDSTLKIQPAELGDSAVYLCASSYSGGLSEQFFGPGTRLTVL.

CDR3 amino acids: CASSQDQGALTEAFF. In nucleotides, the CDR3 is TGTGCCAGCAGCCAAGATCAAGGGGCTTTGACTGAAGCTTTCTTT. The J gene is TRBJ1-1, the V gene TRBV14; the D gene is possibly TRBD1 (5 bases). The germline V and J ends were trimmed by 0 bases and 5 bases, with 13 bases remaining between them. CDR1 SGHDN and CDR2 FVKESK come from the germline V gene. The CDR3 extends over 15 amino acids.

The chain combines TRBV11-1 with TRBJ2-7; D gene uncertain. The V end was cut by 2 bases, the J end by 6 bases, with 11 bases between. This CDR3 region has 13 residues. CDR1 SGHAT and CDR2 FQDESV come from the germline V gene (reference sequence). The DNA for the CDR3 is TGTGCCAGCAGCTTATCACTCATATCCGAGCAGTACTTC. Its protein is CASSLSLISEQYF.

V and J are TRBV4-1 and TRBJ1-2, with D possibly matching TRBD1 (6 bases). Germline CDR1 reads MGHRA; CDR2 reads YSYEKL. The CDR3 runs to 16 residues. Trimming removed 0 bases at V and 1 base at J, with 12 bases between. The chain's CDR3 is CASSQDRAGDNYGYTF. In nucleotides, the CDR3 is TGCGCCAGCAGCCAAGATCGGGCAGGGGATAACTATGGCTACACCTTC.

The chain links TRBV2 to TRBJ1-1; D is ambiguous. V lost 1 base and J lost 6, with 9 bases in between. CDR1 and CDR2 (germline): SNHLY, FYNNEI. The length of the CDR3 is 13 residues. Written as DNA, the CDR3 is TGTGCCAGCAGTGAAGGGAGAAATTCTGAAGCTTTCTTT. Translation gives CASSEGRNSEAFF.

This chain uses TRBV29-1 with TRBJ1-2; 8 nucleotides match TRBD1. V trimming: 4 bases; J trimming: 6 bases; junction bases outside the gene matches: 4. The CDR3 runs 12 residues. The germline gives CDR1 SQVTM, CDR2 ANQGSEA. Here the CDR3 DNA reads TGCAGCGTTGCAGGGGGCCAGGATGGCTACACCTTC. This encodes CSVAGGQDGYTF.

The count of this clone is one. The V and J genes are TRBV6-4 and TRBJ2-3, with D uncertain. Germline lookup yields CDR1 MRHNA and CDR2 SNTAGT. The CDR3 runs to 13 residues. Trimming took 0 bases from V and 6 from J, leaving 7 bases between them. This chain's CDR3 is CASSDSPRDTQYF. DNA for the CDR3: TGTGCCAGCAGTGACTCGCCCAGGGATACGCAGTATTTT.

The V and J genes are TRBV3-1 (or the pseudogene TRBV3-2) and TRBJ1-6, with D unclear. Trimming stripped 3 bases from V and 6 bases from J, with 15 bases between. The CDR3 sequence is 16 residues long. CDR1 is LGHDT and CDR2 is YNNKEL in the germline V gene (reference sequence). CDR3 in amino acids: CASSQGGRVFNSPLHF. The CDR3 nucleotides are TGTGCCAGCAGCCAGGGCGGGCGGGTTTTTAATTCACCCCTCCACTTT.

CDR3 in DNA: TGTGCCAGCAGGCGGACAGGCGACACCGGGGAGCTGTTTTTT. Encoded protein: CASRRTGDTGELFF. The rearrangement joins TRBV2 to TRBJ2-2; 7 positions agree with TRBD1. CDR1 and CDR2 (germline): SNHLY, FYNNEI. V lost 6 bases, J lost 3 bases, and 4 bases stayed unmatched. The CDR3 extends over 14 amino acids.

V usage is TRBV27 and J usage is TRBJ2-2; TRBD1 matches at 8 bases. Germline CDR1 is MNHEY and CDR2 is SMNVEV (reference sequence). This CDR3 is 14 amino acids long. V lost 3 bases, J lost 6 bases, and 3 bases stayed unmatched. CDR3 loop: CASSFQGAPGELFF. The CDR3 nucleotides read TGTGCCAGCAGTTTTCAGGGGGCGCCCGGGGAGCTGTTTTTT.

This chain links TRBV25-1 with TRBJ2-3; D perhaps matches TRBD2 (5 bases). There are 16 residues in the CDR3. Trimming took 1 base from V and 1 from J, leaving 12 bases between them. Per germline, CDR1 MGHDK and CDR2 SYGVNS. The CDR3 nucleotides are TGTGCCAGCAGTGAATCTCTGGGGAGAGGCACAGATACGCAGTATTTT. Protein product: CASSESLGRGTDTQYF.

The chain uses TRBV29-1 and TRBJ2-1; 7 bases fit TRBD2. The germline V gene has CDR1 SQVTM and CDR2 ANQGSEA. V trimming: 6 bases; J trimming: 13 bases; junction bases outside the gene matches: 15. There are 13 residues in the CDR3. CDR3: CSVGLRDYFPQFF. The CDR3 coding sequence is TGCAGCGTGGGACTCCGGGACTATTTTCCTCAGTTCTTC.

This clone has a handful of counts. CDR3 region: CASSLKLAGLETQYF. The CDR3 bases are TGTGCCAGCAGCCTAAAACTAGCGGGGTTGGAGACCCAGTACTTC. This sequence joins TRBV6-2 or TRBV6-3 and TRBJ2-5; the match to TRBD2 covers 10 bases. This CDR3 is built from 15 residues. Germline V gene lookup returns CDR1 MNHEY and CDR2 SVGEGT. The trim removed 6 bases at V and 5 bases at J, leaving 9 bases unmatched.

This CDR3 is CASSQTGEGAEAFF. CDR3 sequence (DNA): TGTGCCAGCAGCCAAACAGGGGAAGGGGCTGAAGCTTTCTTT. This chain joins TRBV3-1 (or the pseudogene TRBV3-2) and TRBJ1-1, with 7 nucleotides matching TRBD1. The CDR3 sequence is 14 residues long. The germline CDR1 and CDR2 sequences are LGHDT and YNNKEL (reference sequence). Trimming at V came to 2 bases and at J to 6 bases, leaving 6 bases not matched to a gene.

The J gene is TRBJ1-6, the V gene TRBV18, with 8 bases lining up with TRBD1. Germline CDR1 KGHSH, CDR2 LQKENI. V lost 3 bases, J lost 8 bases, and 6 bases stayed unmatched. The CDR3 length is 15 residues. The CDR3: CASSPSDRVDSPLHF. For the CDR3, the DNA is TGTGCCAGCTCACCGTCGGACAGGGTAGATTCACCCCTCCACTTT.

V gene TRBV6-5 combines with J gene TRBJ2-7; 11 positions agree with TRBD1. Looked up from germline, CDR1 is MNHEY and CDR2 is SVGAGI. The CDR3 is made up of 14 amino acids. With V trimmed by 6 bases and J by 3 bases, 4 bases remained unmatched. The CDR3 reads CASRRDRGIYEQYF. In DNA form, the CDR3 reads TGTGCCAGCAGACGGGACAGGGGGATCTACGAGCAGTACTTC.